The clone carrying this T cell receptor beta chain has just a few counts. The antigen remains unidentified. Profiling relied on immunoSEQ multiplex PCR, and the TCRdb table lists in-frame clones only, not all of them. The top ten clones hold 16% of a sample with tens of thousands of clones, nearly 80% of them seen once. V gave up 5 bases and J gave up 2 bases, with 15 bases separating them. Germline loops: CDR1 SGHVS, CDR2 FNYEAQ. The length of the CDR3 is 15 residues. These data come from a study of T cells in tumors after PD-1 blockade. Study as a whole: Each patient got pembrolizumab 200 mg every 3 weeks or cemiplimab 350 mg every 2 weeks.

Study outcomes and limitations: Peripheral recruitment is suggested, as some novel exhausted tumor clones were in pre-treatment blood.

Genomic DNA template from tumor biopsies or peripheral blood, about 616 ng to 6,500 ng input. The TCR was taken from a human donor with basal cell carcinoma. The specimen was PBMCs, collected before anti-PD-1 treatment. The J gene is TRBJ2-5, the V gene TRBV7-6, with a possible D match to TRBD2 (5 bases). CDR3 nucleotide sequence: TGTGCCAGCAGCCCCCGTCGGGATCCACAAGAGACCCAGTACTTC. Translation: CASSPRRDPQETQYF. The whole variable domain, filled in from reference TRBV7-6 and TRBJ2-5, reads GAGVSQSPRYKVTKRGQDVALRCDPISGHVSLYWYRQALGQGPEFLTYFNYEAQQDKSGLPNDRFSAERPEGSISTLTIQRTEQRDSAMYRCASSPRRDPQETQYFGPGTRLLVL.